This passage covers 11 T cell receptor beta chains from one sample sequenced in a study of monozygotic twins with inflammatory bowel disease. TCRdb reprocessed the 5' RACE reads and keeps a single row for each CDR3 protein, giving no DNA. The specimen's table records about 200,000 distinct CDR3 sequences. The specimen was blood. These receptors all come from a human donor with ulcerative colitis or Crohn's disease, or a healthy co-twin of an affected twin (not recorded which).

The chain has TRBV19 and TRBJ1-6. Germline CDR1 LNHDA, CDR2 SQIVND (reference sequence). CDR3 length: 14 amino acids. This chain's CDR3 is CASSILDANSPLHF.

This chain links TRBV11-1 with TRBJ2-3; the TCRdb D gene call, TRBD2, has no DNA to confirm it. The CDR3 spans 18 residues. Germline CDR1 reads SGHAT; CDR2 reads FQDESV (reference sequence). CDR3 sequence: CASSTPGLAGRETDTQYF.

The chain carries TRBV20-1 and TRBJ2-3; there is no DNA to check the TCRdb D call of TRBD2. Germline V lookup: CDR1 DFQATT, CDR2 SNEGSKA (reference sequence). CDR3 length equals 17 residues. The CDR3 loop is CSARGLQGLAFTDTQYF.

V is TRBV6-1 and J is TRBJ1-3; the D call of TRBD1 rests on TCRdb alone, since no DNA is present to check it. Germline loops: CDR1 MNHNS, CDR2 SASEGT. The CDR3 consists of 16 residues. The chain's CDR3 is CASSLQGQLTGNTIYF.

The chain has TRBV2 and TRBJ2-7; TCRdb gives TRBD2 as the D gene, but with no DNA this cannot be confirmed. Germline loops: CDR1 SNHLY, CDR2 FYNNEI. The CDR3 consists of 16 residues. This chain's CDR3 is CASSRILDRSSYEQYF.

The chain links TRBV12-3 or TRBV12-4 to TRBJ1-1; the TCRdb D gene call, TRBD1, has no DNA to confirm it. The CDR3 has 14 amino acids. The CDR3 sequence: CASSRGQGWDEAFF.

The rearrangement links TRBV29-1 to TRBJ2-2; the D gene TCRdb calls, TRBD2, cannot be checked with no DNA. Germline V gives CDR1 SQVTM, CDR2 ANQGSEA. The length of the CDR3 is 18 residues. Here the CDR3 reads CSVEKAVGLAGDTGELFF.

This chain links TRBV6-5 with TRBJ1-6. CDR3 length: 15 amino acids. Germline loops: CDR1 MNHEY, CDR2 SVGAGI. The CDR3 protein is CASSYEGSYNSPLHF.

The chain carries TRBV7-3 and TRBJ1-1. In germline, CDR1 is SGHTA, CDR2 FQGTGA. The CDR3 has 13 amino acids. The CDR3 spells CASSIGPDTEAFF.

The chain combines TRBV7-8 with TRBJ2-5; as DNA is missing, the TRBD2 call by TCRdb cannot be tested. The CDR3 is 16 amino acids. Looked up from germline, CDR1 is SGHVS and CDR2 is FQNEAQ. The CDR3 spells CASSLGTSGAQETQYF.

The chain recombines TRBV12-3 or TRBV12-4 with TRBJ1-1. CDR3 length: 13 amino acids. CDR3: CASSFSGGVEAFF.